This T cell receptor (beta chain) is from a study of T cell responses to AZD1222 COVID-19 vaccine. Study-level findings and limits: Only a handful of AZD1222 recipients tested seropositive at baseline. A reported finding is that nearly half of spike-specific TCRs target unmutated variant regions. Breadth and depth of Spike-specific TCRs rose after two AZD1222 doses.

Pooling covered second doses at about 4 or about 12 weeks. The table came from immunoSEQ multiplex PCR; TCRdb's copy has only in-frame clones and leaves some out. Seen here are around 80,000 clones, 80% to 90% observed once, and the top ten hold roughly a tenth. This clone showed up just once. Its antigen remains unknown. This sample comprised peripheral blood, obtained 28 days after the second AZD1222 dose. The origin of this receptor is an adult who received the AZD1222 COVID-19 vaccine.

CDR3 nucleotide sequence: TGTGCCAGCTCACCTATGGCTAGCGGGGGAGGCACAGATACGCAGTATTTT. It is translated as CASSPMASGGGTDTQYF. The chain uses TRBV18 and TRBJ2-3, with TRBD2 matching over 10 bases. The length of the CDR3 is 17 residues. Germline CDR1 is KGHSH and CDR2 is LQKENI. V shed 3 bases and J 1 base; nucleotides not matched to a gene: 7. Variable domain in full (rest from reference TRBV18 and TRBJ2-3): NAGVMQNPRHLVRRRGQEARLRCSPMKGHSHVYWYRQLPEEGLKFMVYLQKENIIDESGMPKERFSAEFPKEGPSILRIQQVVRGDSAAYFCASSPMASGGGTDTQYFGPGTRLTVL.